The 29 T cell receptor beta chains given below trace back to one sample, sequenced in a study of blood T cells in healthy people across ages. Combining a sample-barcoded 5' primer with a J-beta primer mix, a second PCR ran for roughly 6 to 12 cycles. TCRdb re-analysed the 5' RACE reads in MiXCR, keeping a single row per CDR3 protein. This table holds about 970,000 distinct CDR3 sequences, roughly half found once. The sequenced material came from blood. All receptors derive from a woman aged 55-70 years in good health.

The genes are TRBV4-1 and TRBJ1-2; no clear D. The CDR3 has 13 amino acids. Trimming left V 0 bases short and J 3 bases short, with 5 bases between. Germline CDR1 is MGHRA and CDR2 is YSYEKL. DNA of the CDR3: TGCGCCAGCAGCCAAGAGAGCGACTATGGCTACACCTTC. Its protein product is CASSQESDYGYTF.

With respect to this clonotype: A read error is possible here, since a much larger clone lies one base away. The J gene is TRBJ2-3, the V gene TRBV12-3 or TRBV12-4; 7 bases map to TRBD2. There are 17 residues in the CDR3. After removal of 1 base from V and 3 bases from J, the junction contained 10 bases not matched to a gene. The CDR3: CASSLGSLTGGTDTQYF. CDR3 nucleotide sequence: TGTGCCAGCAGTTTAGGATCACTAACGGGAGGAACAGATACGCAGTATTTT.

The CDR3 coding sequence is TGTGCCAGCAGCCAACCCGGGACAGGGGTATACGAGCAGTACTTC. Translating gives CASSQPGTGVYEQYF. The chain joins TRBV28 to TRBJ2-5, with TRBD1 matching over 10 bases. The J call may be mistaken, given a closer DNA end match to TRBJ2-7. Germline values: CDR1 MDHEN, CDR2 SYDVKM. The CDR3 has 15 amino acids.

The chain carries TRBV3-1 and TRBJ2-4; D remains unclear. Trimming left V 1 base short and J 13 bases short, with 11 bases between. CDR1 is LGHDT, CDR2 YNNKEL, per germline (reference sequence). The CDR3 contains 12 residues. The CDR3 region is CASSQADRVQYF. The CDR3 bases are TGTGCCAGCAGCCAAGCCGACCGGGTGCAGTACTTC. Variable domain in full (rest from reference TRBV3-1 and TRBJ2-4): DTAVSQTPKYLVTQMGNDKSIKCEQNLGHDTMYWYKQDSKKFLKIMFSYNNKELIINETVPNRFSPKSPDKAHLNLHINSLELGDSAVYFCASSQADRVQYFGAGTRLSVL.

CDR3 bases: TGTGCCAGCAGCTTAACAGGAGTAGGCTATGGCTACACCTTC. Protein sequence: CASSLTGVGYGYTF. The rearrangement joins TRBV5-6 to TRBJ1-2; TRBD1 is a possible D gene (5 bases). The germline V gene has CDR1 SGHDT and CDR2 YYEEEE. The CDR3 loop spans 14 amino acids. Trimming removed 2 bases from V and 4 bases from J, with 12 bases in between.

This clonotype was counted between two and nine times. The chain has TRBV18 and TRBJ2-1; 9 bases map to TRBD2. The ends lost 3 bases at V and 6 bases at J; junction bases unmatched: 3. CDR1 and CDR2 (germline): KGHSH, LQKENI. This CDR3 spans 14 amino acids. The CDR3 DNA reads TGTGCCAGCTCACCTGGCGGGAGGGGCAATGAGCAGTTCTTC. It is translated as CASSPGGRGNEQFF.

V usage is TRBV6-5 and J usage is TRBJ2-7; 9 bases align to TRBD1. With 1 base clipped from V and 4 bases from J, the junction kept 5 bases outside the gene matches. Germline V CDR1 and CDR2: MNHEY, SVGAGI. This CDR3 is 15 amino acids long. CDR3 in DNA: TGTGCCAGCAGTTACTGGGGACAGGGTAATTACGAGCAGTACTTC. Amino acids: CASSYWGQGNYEQYF.

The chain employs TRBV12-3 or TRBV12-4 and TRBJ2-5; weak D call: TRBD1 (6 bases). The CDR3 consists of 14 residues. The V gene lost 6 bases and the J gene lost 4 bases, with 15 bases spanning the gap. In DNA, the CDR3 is TGTGCCAGCAGATCAGGGGTTGCGCGAGAGACCCAGTACTTC. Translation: CASRSGVARETQYF.

The CDR3 DNA reads TGCAGCGTTGAAGGGGGGGTGGACGAGCAGTACTTC. Translation gives CSVEGGVDEQYF. V and J are TRBV29-1 and TRBJ2-7; the D gene is possibly TRBD2 (6 bases). CDR3 length: 12 amino acids. Germline CDR1 SQVTM, CDR2 ANQGSEA. The V end lost 1 base, the J end lost 5 bases, and 9 bases lay between the germline ends.

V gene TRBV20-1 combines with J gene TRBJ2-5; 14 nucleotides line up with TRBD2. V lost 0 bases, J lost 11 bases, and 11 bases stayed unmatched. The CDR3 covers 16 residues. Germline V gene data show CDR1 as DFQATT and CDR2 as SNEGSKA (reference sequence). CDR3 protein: CSARDGGLAGDAEQYF. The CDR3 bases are TGCAGTGCTAGAGATGGGGGACTAGCGGGAGACGCTGAGCAGTACTTC.

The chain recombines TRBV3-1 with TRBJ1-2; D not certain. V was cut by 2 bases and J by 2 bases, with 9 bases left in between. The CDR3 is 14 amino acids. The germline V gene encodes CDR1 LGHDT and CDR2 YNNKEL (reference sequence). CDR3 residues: CASSQLDGNYGYTF. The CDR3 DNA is TGTGCCAGCAGCCAACTAGACGGGAACTATGGCTACACCTTC.

The CDR3 protein is CSVGGGIHEQYF. The CDR3 DNA reads TGCAGCGTTGGGGGAGGGATCCACGAGCAGTACTTC. This chain connects TRBV29-1 to TRBJ2-7; 7 positions agree with TRBD2. The V and J ends lost 4 bases and 5 bases, in that order; junction bases with no gene match: 5. The CDR3 is 12 amino acids. The germline CDR1 and CDR2 sequences are SQVTM and ANQGSEA.

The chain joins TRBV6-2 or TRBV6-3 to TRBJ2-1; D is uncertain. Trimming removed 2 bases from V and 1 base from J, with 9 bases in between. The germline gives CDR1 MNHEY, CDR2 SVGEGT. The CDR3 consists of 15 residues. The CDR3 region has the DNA TGTGCCAGCAGTTACGCGTGGGATTCCTACAATGAGCAGTTCTTC. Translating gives CASSYAWDSYNEQFF.

The CDR3 DNA reads TGTGCCAGCTCACCGGGAGCGGGAGAGTCCTACGAGCAGTACTTC. As protein: CASSPGAGESYEQYF. This chain connects TRBV18 to TRBJ2-7, with 8 bases lining up with TRBD2. This CDR3 comprises 15 residues. Germline CDR1 KGHSH, CDR2 LQKENI. Trimming took 3 bases from V and 1 from J; bases not matched to a gene: 5.

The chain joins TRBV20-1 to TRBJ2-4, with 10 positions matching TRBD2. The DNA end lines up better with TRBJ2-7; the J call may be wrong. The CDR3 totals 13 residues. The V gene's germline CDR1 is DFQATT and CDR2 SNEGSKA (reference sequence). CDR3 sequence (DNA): TGCAGTGCTAGTAGGATAGCGGGAGGCGAGCAGTACTTC. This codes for CSASRIAGGEQYF.

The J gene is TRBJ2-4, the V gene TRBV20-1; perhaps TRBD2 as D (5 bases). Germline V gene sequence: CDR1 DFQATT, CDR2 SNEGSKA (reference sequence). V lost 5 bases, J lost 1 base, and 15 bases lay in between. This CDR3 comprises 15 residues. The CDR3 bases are TGCAGTGCTCATGACCCGGGAAGGGCCAAAAACATTCAGTACTTC. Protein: CSAHDPGRAKNIQYF.

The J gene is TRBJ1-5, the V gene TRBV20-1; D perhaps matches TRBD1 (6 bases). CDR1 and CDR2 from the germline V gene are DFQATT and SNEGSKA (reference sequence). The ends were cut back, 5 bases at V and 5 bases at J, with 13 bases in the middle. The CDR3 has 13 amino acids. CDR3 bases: TGCAGTGCTGCCCGGACAGCCGATCAGCCCCAGCATTTT. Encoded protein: CSAARTADQPQHF.

The CDR3 DNA reads as TGTGCCAGCAGCTTATCCCCTGGGGTGGTGGGGCAAGAGACCCAGTACTTC. Protein product: CASSLSPGVVGQETQYF. The chain combines TRBV7-2 with TRBJ2-5; no definite D call. The CDR3 length is 17 residues. V was clipped by 2 bases and J by 2 bases, with 18 bases between them. The germline V gene encodes CDR1 SGHTA and CDR2 FQGNSA.

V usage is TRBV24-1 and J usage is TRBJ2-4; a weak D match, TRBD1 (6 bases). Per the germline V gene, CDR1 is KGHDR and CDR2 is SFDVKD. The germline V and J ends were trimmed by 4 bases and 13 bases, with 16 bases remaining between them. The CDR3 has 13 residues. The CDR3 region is CATSEGAKFEQYF. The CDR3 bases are TGTGCCACCAGTGAGGGGGCGAAATTTGAGCAGTACTTC.

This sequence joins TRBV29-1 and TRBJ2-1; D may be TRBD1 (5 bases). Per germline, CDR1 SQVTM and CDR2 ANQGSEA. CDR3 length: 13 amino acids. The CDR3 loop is CSAQGYLDNEQFF. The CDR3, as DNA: TGCAGTGCCCAGGGCTATCTGGACAATGAGCAGTTCTTC.

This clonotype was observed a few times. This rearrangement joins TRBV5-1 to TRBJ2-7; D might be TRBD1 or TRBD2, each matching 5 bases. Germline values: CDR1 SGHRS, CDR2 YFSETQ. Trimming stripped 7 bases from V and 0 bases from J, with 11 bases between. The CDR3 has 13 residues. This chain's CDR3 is CASGLGDSYEQYF. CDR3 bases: TGCGCCAGCGGATTGGGGGACTCCTACGAGCAGTACTTC.

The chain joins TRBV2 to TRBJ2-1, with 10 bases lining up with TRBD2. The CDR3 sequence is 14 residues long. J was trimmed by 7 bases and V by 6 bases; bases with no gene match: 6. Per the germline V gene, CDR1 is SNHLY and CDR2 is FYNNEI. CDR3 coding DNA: TGTGCCAGCAGGACGGGACTAGCGATGAATGAGCAGTTCTTC. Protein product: CASRTGLAMNEQFF. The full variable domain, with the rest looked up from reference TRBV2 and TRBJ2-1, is EPEVTQTPSHQVTQMGQEVILRCVPISNHLYFYWYRQILGQKVEFLVSFYNNEISEKSEIFDDQFSVERPDGSNFTLKIRSTKLEDSAMYFCASRTGLAMNEQFFGPGTRLTVL.

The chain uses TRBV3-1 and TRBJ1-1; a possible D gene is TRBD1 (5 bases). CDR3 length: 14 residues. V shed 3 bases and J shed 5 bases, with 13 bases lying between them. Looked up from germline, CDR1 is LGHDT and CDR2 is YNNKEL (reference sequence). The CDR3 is CASSHGIRGTEAFF. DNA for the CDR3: TGTGCCAGCAGCCATGGCATACGGGGGACTGAAGCTTTCTTT.

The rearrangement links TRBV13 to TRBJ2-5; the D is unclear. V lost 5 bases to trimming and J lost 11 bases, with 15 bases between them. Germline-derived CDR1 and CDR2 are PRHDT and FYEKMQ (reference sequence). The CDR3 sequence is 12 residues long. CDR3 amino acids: CASSGSPSGQYF. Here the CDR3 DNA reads TGTGCCAGCAGCGGTTCCCCGAGTGGGCAGTACTTC.

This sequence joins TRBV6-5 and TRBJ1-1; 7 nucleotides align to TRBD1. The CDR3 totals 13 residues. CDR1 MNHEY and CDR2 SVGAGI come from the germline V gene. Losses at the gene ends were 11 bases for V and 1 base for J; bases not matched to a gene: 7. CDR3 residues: CAVAEGANTEAFF. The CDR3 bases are TGTGCCGTCGCGGAGGGGGCGAACACTGAAGCTTTCTTT.

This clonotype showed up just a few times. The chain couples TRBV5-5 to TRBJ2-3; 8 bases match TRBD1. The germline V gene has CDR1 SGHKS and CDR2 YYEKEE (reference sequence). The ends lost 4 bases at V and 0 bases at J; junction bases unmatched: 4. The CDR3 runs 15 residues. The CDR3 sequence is CASSEDRVSTDTQYF. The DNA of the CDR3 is TGTGCCAGCAGCGAGGACAGGGTTAGCACAGATACGCAGTATTTT.

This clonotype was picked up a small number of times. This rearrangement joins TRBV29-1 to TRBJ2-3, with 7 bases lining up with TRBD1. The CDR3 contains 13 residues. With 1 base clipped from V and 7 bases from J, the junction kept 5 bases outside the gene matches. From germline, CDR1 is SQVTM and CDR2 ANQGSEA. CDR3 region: CSVEVSGGNTQYF. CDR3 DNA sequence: TGCAGCGTTGAAGTGTCAGGGGGAAATACGCAGTATTTT.

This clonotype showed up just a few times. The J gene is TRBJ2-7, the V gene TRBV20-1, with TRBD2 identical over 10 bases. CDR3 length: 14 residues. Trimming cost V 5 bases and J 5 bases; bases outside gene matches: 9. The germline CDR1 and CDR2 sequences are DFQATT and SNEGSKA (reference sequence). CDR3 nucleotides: TGCAGTGCTGGTCCTAGCGGGAGAACCCACGAGCAGTACTTC. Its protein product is CSAGPSGRTHEQYF.

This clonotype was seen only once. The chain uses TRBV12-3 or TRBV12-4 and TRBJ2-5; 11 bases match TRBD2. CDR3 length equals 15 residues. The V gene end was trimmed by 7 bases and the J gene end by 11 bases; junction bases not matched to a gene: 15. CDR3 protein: CASTPLAGVPNEQYF. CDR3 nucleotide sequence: TGTGCCAGCACCCCACTAGCGGGAGTACCCAATGAGCAGTACTTC.